These 15 T cell receptor beta chains were all obtained from the same sample, sequenced in a study of blood T cell repertoires in COVID-19. TCRdb's table, derived via immunoSEQ multiplex PCR, lists solely in-frame clones and lacks some. The sample has a few hundred thousand clones, around 90% seen once. The sequencing input was peripheral blood. These receptors were collected from a woman aged 40 to 50 who had recovered from COVID-19.

The chain is built from TRBV27 and TRBJ1-5; 8 bases are shared with TRBD1. The CDR3 is 18 amino acids. V lost 2 bases, J lost 6 bases, and 15 bases stayed unmatched. From germline, CDR1 is MNHEY and CDR2 SMNVEV (reference sequence). The CDR3 loop is CASSLTPPPDRVGQPQHF. The CDR3 nucleotides are TGTGCCAGCAGTTTAACCCCCCCACCGGACAGGGTGGGTCAGCCCCAGCATTTT.

J is TRBJ2-5 and V is TRBV24-1; tentatively, D is TRBD1 (6 bases). Germline V lookup: CDR1 KGHDR, CDR2 SFDVKD. Trimming pared 1 base from V and 5 bases from J, leaving 28 bases between. There are 20 residues in the CDR3. The CDR3: CATSDFSSGDRQAWFETQYF. The CDR3 DNA reads as TGTGCCACCAGTGATTTTAGCTCCGGCGATAGACAGGCCTGGTTCGAGACCCAGTACTTC.

The V call is TRBV5-6, the J call TRBJ2-7; D might be TRBD2 (6 bases). The CDR3 has 14 residues. The germline V gene has CDR1 SGHDT and CDR2 YYEEEE. The ends were cut back, 5 bases at V and 9 bases at J, with 21 bases in the middle. For the CDR3, the DNA is TGTGCCAGCAGTATGCCCGGGAGAGGCTGGGTGCAGTACTTC. Translating it yields CASSMPGRGWVQYF.

The rearrangement links TRBV3-1 (or the pseudogene TRBV3-2) to TRBJ1-6; D ambiguous. V was pared by 4 bases and J by 10 bases, with 14 bases between. Germline V gives CDR1 LGHDT, CDR2 YNNKEL (reference sequence). This CDR3 has 14 amino acids. The CDR3, as DNA: TGTGCCAGCAGCCCTGTGGAGGGTGAGTCACCCCTCCACTTT. It encodes CASSPVEGESPLHF.

This clone was counted between two and nine times. This chain connects TRBV4-1 to TRBJ2-7, with a possible D match to TRBD2 (6 bases). CDR3 length: 17 amino acids. Trimming took off 3 bases at V and 0 bases at J, with 18 bases between the two ends. Germline values: CDR1 MGHRA, CDR2 YSYEKL. CDR3: CASSHPTGLQSSYEQYF. CDR3 coding DNA: TGCGCCAGCAGCCACCCAACGGGACTTCAGAGCTCCTACGAGCAGTACTTC.

This clone was found once. The chain joins TRBV11-3 to TRBJ1-3, with D possibly matching TRBD1 (5 bases). Germline CDR1 and CDR2: SGHNT and YENEEA. Trimming took 5 bases from V and 4 from J, leaving 18 bases between them. The CDR3 is 16 amino acids. The CDR3 DNA sequence: TGTGCCAGCAGCGTGGGGCCTTGGTCCGGCGGAAACACCATATATTTT. Translated, it gives CASSVGPWSGGNTIYF.

This chain uses TRBV6-1 with TRBJ2-7; D is ambiguous. Germline CDR1 and CDR2: MNHNS and SASEGT. The CDR3 length is 15 residues. Trimming shortened V by 3 bases and J by 9 bases, and 21 bases separated the two germline ends. In DNA, the CDR3 is TGTGCCAGCAGTGAGACAATCCTCTCCTACGATGGGCAGTACGTC. Encoded protein: CASSETILSYDGQYV.

The CDR3 coding sequence is TGTGCCAGCAGTTTATCTTTAGCGGGAGGGGGGGAGACCCAGTACTTC. Residues: CASSLSLAGGGETQYF. The V and J genes are TRBV28 and TRBJ2-5; 11 nucleotides match TRBD2. The CDR3 runs 16 residues. Germline V gene sequence: CDR1 MDHEN, CDR2 SYDVKM. V lost 1 base, J lost 5 bases, and 6 bases stayed unmatched.

This rearrangement joins TRBV3-1 (or the pseudogene TRBV3-2) to TRBJ2-3; D is ambiguous. Trimming removed 0 bases from V and 0 bases from J, with 10 bases in between. Germline values: CDR1 LGHDT, CDR2 YNNKEL (reference sequence). The CDR3 has 16 residues. DNA of the CDR3: TGTGCCAGCAGCCAAGATCGGGTCGGGAGCACAGATACGCAGTATTTT. Translation gives CASSQDRVGSTDTQYF.

This clone has a single count. This chain connects TRBV6-5 to TRBJ2-1, with no clear D. V shed 7 bases and J shed 7 bases, with 11 bases lying between them. Germline CDR1 MNHEY, CDR2 SVGAGI. The CDR3 length is 12 residues. CDR3 in DNA: TGTGCCAGCAACTCTTTAGCTAATGAGCAGTTCTTC. This translates into CASNSLANEQFF.

This clone was detected only once. The genes are TRBV5-1 and TRBJ1-2, with 9 bases identical to TRBD1. There are 12 residues in the CDR3. Trimming took 3 bases from V and 9 from J; bases not matched to a gene: 3. Germline CDR1 is SGHRS and CDR2 is YFSETQ. For the CDR3, the DNA is TGCGCCAGCAGCTCCGGGACAGGGAGCTACACCTTC. Translation gives CASSSGTGSYTF.

This chain links TRBV6-6 with TRBJ2-7, with 8 positions matching TRBD2. The CDR3 length is 14 residues. Trimming cost V 7 bases and J 2 bases; bases outside gene matches: 7. Germline-derived CDR1 and CDR2 are MNHNY and SVGAGI (reference sequence). The DNA for the CDR3 is TGTGCCAGCACCCACGGCGGGAGGACCTACGAGCAGTACTTC. It codes for CASTHGGRTYEQYF.

This clone was seen more than once but under ten times. The chain links TRBV9 to TRBJ1-6; 9 bases are shared with TRBD1. V shed 4 bases, J shed 9 bases, and the junction held 5 bases outside the gene matches. CDR1 and CDR2 (germline): SGDLS, YYNGEE. The CDR3 loop spans 14 amino acids. The CDR3 region is CASSPGTGFSPLHF. The CDR3 nucleotides are TGTGCCAGCAGCCCCGGGACAGGGTTTTCACCCCTCCACTTT.

This clone was counted only a few times. The genes are TRBV29-1 and TRBJ1-1, with D possibly being TRBD1 (5 bases). Germline loops: CDR1 SQVTM, CDR2 ANQGSEA. The CDR3 covers 15 residues. Trimming took 1 base from V and 5 from J, leaving 17 bases between them. The CDR3 DNA reads as TGCAGCGTTGAAGTTTGGGAGGGGAGAAGGACTGAAGCTTTCTTT. It encodes CSVEVWEGRRTEAFF.

The chain joins TRBV19 to TRBJ2-5; 8 nucleotides line up with TRBD2. The trim removed 9 bases at V and 2 bases at J, leaving 5 bases unmatched. This CDR3 region has 13 residues. Germline values: CDR1 LNHDA, CDR2 SQIVND (reference sequence). The CDR3 sequence: CASGGGGQETQYF. The DNA for the CDR3 is TGTGCCAGCGGGGGGGGCGGTCAAGAGACCCAGTACTTC.